This note documents a single TCR beta chain sequence. What it recognizes is unknown. The sample comes from a study of cytomegalovirus exposure and HLA in healthy donors. Study in general: One earlier analysis, a look at approximately 180 million T cells, found some 100 million unique TCR beta sequences. Study outcomes and limitations: Per published reports, the classifier diagnosed cytomegalovirus status with high specificity and sensitivity. A later analysis linked a missense DCLRE1C variant to TCR beta V- and J-gene trimming.

The primer mix had 60 Vbeta and 13 Jbeta primers. Profiled with immunoSEQ multiplex PCR; TCRdb holds only in-frame clones, not every one. The top ten clones hold about 2.5% of a sample with about 170,000 clones, more than 75% of them seen once. CDR1 is SGDLS and CDR2 is YYNGEE in the germline V gene. The J segment lost 7 bases and the V segment lost 3 bases, leaving 9 bases of the junction unmatched. This CDR3 is 14 amino acids long. Sequencing was performed on PBMCs. J is TRBJ1-2 and V is TRBV9; TRBD1 matches at 7 bases. The receptor was isolated from a man aged 30-40 years in good health and CMV-seropositive. The CDR3 DNA reads as TGTGCCAGCAGCGAGGGGGCGGACCTCTCTGGCTACACCTTC. It is translated as CASSEGADLSGYTF.